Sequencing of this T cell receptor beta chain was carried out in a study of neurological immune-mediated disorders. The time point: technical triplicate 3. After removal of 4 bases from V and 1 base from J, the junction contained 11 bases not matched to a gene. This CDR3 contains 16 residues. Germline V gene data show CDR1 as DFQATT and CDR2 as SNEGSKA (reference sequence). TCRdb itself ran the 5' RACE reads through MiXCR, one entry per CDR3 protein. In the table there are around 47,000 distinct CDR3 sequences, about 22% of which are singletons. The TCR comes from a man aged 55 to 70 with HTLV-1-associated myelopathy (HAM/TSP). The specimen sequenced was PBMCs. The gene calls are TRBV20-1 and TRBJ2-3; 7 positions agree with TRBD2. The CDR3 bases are TGCAGTGCTACAAACCCCGCGGGAGAGGGCACAGATACGCAGTATTTT. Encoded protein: CSATNPAGEGTDTQYF.